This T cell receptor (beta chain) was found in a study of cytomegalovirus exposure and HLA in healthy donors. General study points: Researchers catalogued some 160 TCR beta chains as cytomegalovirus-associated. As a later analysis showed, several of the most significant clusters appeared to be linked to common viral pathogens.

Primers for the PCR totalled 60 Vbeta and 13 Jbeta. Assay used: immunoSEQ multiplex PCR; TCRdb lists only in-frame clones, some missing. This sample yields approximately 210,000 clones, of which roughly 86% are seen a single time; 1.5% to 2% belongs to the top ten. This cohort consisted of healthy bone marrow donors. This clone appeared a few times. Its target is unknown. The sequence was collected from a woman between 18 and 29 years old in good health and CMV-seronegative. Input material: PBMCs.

CDR3 in amino acids: CASSSTSTANNQPQHF. The CDR3 DNA follows: TGTGCCAGCAGCTCCACTTCGACAGCAAACAATCAGCCCCAGCATTTT. The chain employs TRBV7-8 and TRBJ1-5, with D perhaps matching TRBD1 (5 bases). V was pared by 4 bases and J by 3 bases, with 16 bases between. This CDR3 region has 16 residues. Per germline, CDR1 SGHVS and CDR2 FQNEAQ.